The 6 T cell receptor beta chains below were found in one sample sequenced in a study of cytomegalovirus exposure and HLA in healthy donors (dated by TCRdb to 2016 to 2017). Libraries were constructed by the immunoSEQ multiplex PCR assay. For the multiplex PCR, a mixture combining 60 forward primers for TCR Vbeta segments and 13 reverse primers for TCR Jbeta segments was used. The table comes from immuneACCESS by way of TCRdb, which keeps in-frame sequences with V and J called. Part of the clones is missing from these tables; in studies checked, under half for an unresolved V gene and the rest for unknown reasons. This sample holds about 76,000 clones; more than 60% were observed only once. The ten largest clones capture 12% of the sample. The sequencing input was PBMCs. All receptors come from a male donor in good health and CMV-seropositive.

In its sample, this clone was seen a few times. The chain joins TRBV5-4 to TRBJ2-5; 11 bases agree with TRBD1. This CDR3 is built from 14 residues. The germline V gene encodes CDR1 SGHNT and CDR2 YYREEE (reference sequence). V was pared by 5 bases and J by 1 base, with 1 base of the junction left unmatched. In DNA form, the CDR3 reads TGTGCCAGCAGAGGGACAGGGGGCCAAGAGACCCAGTACTTC. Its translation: CASRGTGGQETQYF.

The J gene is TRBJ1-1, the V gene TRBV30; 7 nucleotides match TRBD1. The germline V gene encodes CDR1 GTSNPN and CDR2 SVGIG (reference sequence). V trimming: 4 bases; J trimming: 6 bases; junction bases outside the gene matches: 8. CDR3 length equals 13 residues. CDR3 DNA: TGTGCCTGGAACGACAGGGTGAGGCCTGAAGCTTTCTTT. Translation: CAWNDRVRPEAFF.

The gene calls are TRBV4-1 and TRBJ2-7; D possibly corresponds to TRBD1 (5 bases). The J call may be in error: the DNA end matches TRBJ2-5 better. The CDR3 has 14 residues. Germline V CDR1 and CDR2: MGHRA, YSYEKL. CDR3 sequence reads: CASSQGVRAETQYF. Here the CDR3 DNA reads TGCGCCAGCAGCCAAGGGGTCAGGGCGGAGACCCAGTACTTC.

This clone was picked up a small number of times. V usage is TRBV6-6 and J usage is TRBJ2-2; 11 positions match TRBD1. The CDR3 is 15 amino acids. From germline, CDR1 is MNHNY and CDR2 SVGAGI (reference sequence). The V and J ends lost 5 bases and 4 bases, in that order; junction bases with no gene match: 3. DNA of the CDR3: TGTGCCAGCAGTGACGGGACAGGGGGCACCGGGGAGCTGTTTTTT. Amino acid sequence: CASSDGTGGTGELFF.

The CDR3 DNA is TGTGCCAGCAGGGCCACAGGGGGCAATGGAAACACCATATATTTT. This encodes CASRATGGNGNTIYF. The gene calls are TRBV6-1 and TRBJ1-3; 9 bases match TRBD1. The trim removed 6 bases at V and 3 bases at J, leaving 6 bases unmatched. This CDR3 has 15 amino acids. Germline CDR1 MNHNS, CDR2 SASEGT.

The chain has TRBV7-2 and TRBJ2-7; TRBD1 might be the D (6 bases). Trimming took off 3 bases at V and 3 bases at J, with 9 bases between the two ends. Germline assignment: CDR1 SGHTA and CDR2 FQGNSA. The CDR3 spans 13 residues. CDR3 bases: TGTGCCAGCAGCTTGAAGGGGGTCTACGAGCAGTACTTC. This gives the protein CASSLKGVYEQYF.